This T cell receptor (beta chain) stems from a study of cytomegalovirus exposure and HLA in healthy donors (dated by TCRdb to 2016 to 2017). For the wider study: An earlier analysis of roughly 500 of the donors reported about 250 Gb of sequence data and around 120 million unique TCR beta sequences from about 200 million T cells. Approximately 300 gigabases of sequencing data and 91 million or so unique TCR sequences made up an early release that covered approximately 650 HLA-typed donors. Of the 350 to 400 genotyped donors, about 80% fell in the genetic ancestry cluster associated with self-reported Caucasian donors. The study aimed to test whether cataloging public T cell receptors could reveal signatures of past pathogen exposure. The T cell repertoires of some 670 subjects were profiled by immunosequencing and related to cytomegalovirus serostatus. In addition to the first cohort of several hundred subjects, a separate validation cohort of around 110 different subjects was used. High-throughput TCR immunosequencing, statistical association of individual TCRs with disease status, and machine learning were combined to predict cytomegalovirus infection status. A later analysis re-analyzed previously published TCR beta repertoires from roughly 600 donors and added high-resolution HLA genotyping to study TCR occurrence patterns. Rather than drawing on any new phenotypic data, the later analysis identified candidate immune exposures from TCR beta sequences and the way those sequences occurred across donors. In an earlier analysis of a few hundred of the donors, high-throughput TCR beta sequencing was used to judge whether each TCR beta V gene segment behaved as functional or pseudogenic. Donor age, sex, ethnicity and CMV serostatus were compiled together with the repertoire data. A later genetic analysis took genome-wide SNP genotypes for about 65% of the roughly 670 donors and used that subset as a discovery cohort. All discovery cohort repertoires had been generated using a single sequencing platform. Class I and class II HLA loci were covered by the typing at four-digit resolution. Typing coverage differed by locus: A, B, C, DRB1 and DQB1 were typed in roughly 620-640 donors, DQA1 in 500 to 550, DPA1 in 600 to 610, and DPB1 in 472. Four or five DR-DQ haplotypes were handled as single units for association and clustering because linkage in the cohort was strong. Among around 400 genotyped donors of the cohort, an average of about 240,000 unique TCR beta nucleotide sequences were sequenced per donor, approximately 20% of them non-productive.

With regard to this clone: The antigen it recognizes is unknown. It has no much larger one-base neighbor in the sample; base qualities were not kept.

The CDR3 covers 16 residues, taking in both the cysteine and the phenylalanine. Only the CDR3 portion is preserved as DNA: 48 bases, with reading frame beginning at the first base. Trimming removed 5 bases from V and 4 bases from J; the gene matches leave 10 bases unexplained. CDR1 SGHAT and CDR2 FQNNGV are derived from the germline V gene. The cohort was made up of 650 to 700 healthy bone marrow donors. All cohort members were sampled while nominally healthy, although unrecorded immune exposures were likely present. The donor was CMV seropositive and was included in the group of around 300 seropositive cohort members. A peripheral blood sample was collected from each donor, and TCR beta sequencing was performed on peripheral blood mononuclear cells. The Qiagen DNeasy Blood Extraction Kit was used to extract genomic DNA from the blood cell samples. The method was the immunoSEQ multiplex PCR assay. A mixture of 60 forward primers for TCR Vbeta segments and 13 reverse primers for TCR Jbeta segments was used in the multiplex PCR. A multiplex PCR assay on genomic DNA amplified the CDR3 region of rearranged TCR beta genes. The amplified TCR beta libraries were sequenced on the Illumina HiSeq System as 87-base-pair reads. In the paper's pipeline: Across the 640 or so repertoires, a later analysis counted some 80 million unique TCR beta chains, roughly 11 million of which were shared by at least two donors. Raw reads were error-corrected and collapsed into unique sequences with a nearest-neighbor algorithm that merged closely related sequences to remove PCR and sequencing errors. V, D and J gene segments were assigned by aligning CDR3 sequences to IMGT reference sequences. For a sequence to be retained, a match of at least six nucleotides to both a V gene segment and a J gene segment was required. Rearrangements were classified as productive when the CDR3 lacked stop codons and remained in frame with V and J, and all other rearrangements were classified as non-productive. CDR3 was defined according to IMGT convention as the region running from the second conserved V-encoded cysteine to the conserved J-encoded phenylalanine. In an earlier analysis of around 540 of the donors, sequences lacking an unambiguous match to a single V gene segment were excluded. An earlier analysis of 587 of the donors classified V segments as functional when productive rearrangements were above 56.7% and as segregating when the standard deviation between donors was above 5%. A statistical classification framework was developed to diagnose cytomegalovirus status using the catalog of TCR beta chain sequences. In a later analysis, V and J genes were assigned by comparing TCR nucleotide sequences against IMGT/GENE-DB human TR gene sequences. The TCRdist pipeline was used in a later analysis to assign CDR3 sequences and most-parsimonious VDJ recombination scenarios. In a later analysis, each TCR beta chain was defined by its CDR3 amino acid sequence together with its V-gene family, and reads without a unique V-gene family were excluded. A later analysis removed 550 to 700 highly shared, low-generation-probability nucleotide sequences to deal with suspected cross-contamination and a sequencing artifact. For each public chain, a later analysis derived a clonal expansion index from normalized ranks of inferred template counts within each repertoire. In a later analysis, generation probabilities were computed using a VDJ recombination model fitted to out-of-frame rearrangements, and the results were checked against IGoR. In a later analysis, hypergeometric tests were used to score TCR-TCR, TCR-HLA and TCR-CMV co-occurrence, with a repertoire-size bias correction applied to TCR pairs. To estimate false discovery rates, a later analysis permuted the HLA or CMV assignments 20 times. In a later analysis, co-occurring TCRs were grouped using DBSCAN, and TCRdist sequence similarity was added for clustering within HLA-allele-positive subsets. Repertoires with fewer than 30,000 or more than 120,000 public chains were left out of co-occurrence clustering, as were a handful of repertoires with anomalous nucleotide sharing. TCRdb re-hosts the immuneACCESS table, in-frame sequences only. Its copies lack some clones; in the studies checked, an unresolved V gene accounts for under half of them, and the cause for the rest is not known. Clone size and V and J calls were adopted from that table, with D and trimming inferred from the DNA. The sample table contains under 150,000 clones; only one count was recorded for around 77% of them. 5% to 5.5% of the sample is in the top ten clones.

Broader findings and caveats from the paper: Most TCR sequences were observed very rarely across donors, whereas some public TCRs were present in many individuals. In this cohort, only TCR beta chains were sequenced, and detectable features were limited by the absence of alpha or paired-chain data. V-gene and J-gene trimming of TCR beta chains was associated with a missense DCLRE1C variant in a later genetic analysis, and the association was replicated in an independent cohort. Because some donors lacked HLA typing at each locus, the association tests relied only on the typed subset. In both the original and validation cohorts, the classifier was reported to diagnose cytomegalovirus status with high specificity and sensitivity. The sequencing pipeline was judged likely to have produced a cluster of highly shared sequence variants as a technical artifact. Linkage disequilibrium might explain the correlated functional status among segregating V segments, but an unknown experimental factor could not be ruled out. In the study, approximately 150 TCR beta chains were listed as associated with cytomegalovirus. The presence/absence analyses assumed that sequencing depth was roughly uniform across donors, and that assumption may not be true. Some IMGT-functional V segments, including TRBV6-2 and TRBV6-3, could not be told apart with the 87-base-pair reads, so those segments were excluded. CMV serostatus was the only immune exposure information available for the cohort. In an earlier analysis of some 500 of the donors, most TCR beta V segments appeared in productive rearrangements about 87% or about 30% of the time, broadly matching IMGT annotations. In a later analysis, several top co-occurrence clusters were reported to appear linked to parvovirus B19, influenza, CMV and Epstein-Barr virus. A few of the identified cytomegalovirus-associated TCR beta chains were confirmed in vitro to be specific for cytomegalovirus antigens. In a later analysis, most CMV-associated TCR beta chains were found to appear HLA-restricted, with HLA associations seemingly driven largely by CMV exposure. A further reported finding was that TCR beta sequences accurately predicted the HLA-A and HLA-B alleles for most subjects in the first cohort. It was suggested by the authors that the approach could potentially be generalized to other disease states and immunological phenotypes. A later analysis found that TCR association rates varied across HLA loci, with DRB1 alleles showing the most associated TCRs and HLA-C alleles the fewest. Because counts were too low, 15 to 20 rarely observed V segments, including chromosome 9 orphons, were excluded from the earlier analysis of 587 of the donors. Compared with equally common non-associated chains, HLA-associated TCR beta chains in a later analysis were more clonally expanded and had lower generation probabilities. According to a later genetic analysis, donors in an Asian-associated ancestry cluster had fewer N-insertions in productive TCRs than the roughly 670-donor mean. Specific HLA alleles were associated with 18,000 or so TCR beta sequences at a false discovery rate of 0.05 in a later analysis. When HLA alleles, especially DR and DQ, strongly co-occurred, attributing TCR associations to individual alleles was difficult.

The sequence joins TRBV11-2 to TRBJ1-2; 10 central nucleotides agree with TRBD1. The receptor comes from a young woman in good health and CMV-seropositive. The sequencing input was PBMCs. This receptor carries the CDR3 CASSPKPGQGSYGYTF. The DNA sequence reads TGTGCCAGCAGCCCCAAGCCGGGACAGGGGAGCTATGGCTACACCTTC.